Below, 29 T cell receptor beta chains from the same sample are listed, as sequenced in a study of regulatory T cells in long-lasting Graves disease. Time point in this sample: newly diagnosed GD, antithyroid drugs for less than 3 months. The TCR library was made from RNA that had been extracted from PBMCs in TRIzol. Construction of the TCR beta libraries employed iRepertoire HTBI primers in conjunction with Arm-PCR of CDR3 regions. From the multiplex PCR reads, TCRdb called clonotypes with MiXCR, one entry per CDR3 protein. The sample has more than 450,000 distinct CDR3 sequences, about a sixth seen once. The same data also contributed to another study, on T cells in Graves' hyperthyroidism and ophthalmopathy.

Source: peripheral blood mononuclear cells (PBMCs), taken at new diagnosis, from a patient treated with antithyroid drugs. Every receptor here comes from a man in his forties with Graves disease.

This clonotype occurred a few times. The chain couples TRBV5-1 to TRBJ2-6, with a possible D match to TRBD1 (5 bases). The CDR3 extends over 15 amino acids. In germline, CDR1 is SGHRS, CDR2 YFSETQ. V lost 4 bases, J lost 2 bases, and 10 bases lay in between. The CDR3 loop is CASSGRVAGANVLTF. The CDR3 nucleotides are TGCGCCAGCAGCGGCAGGGTGGCTGGGGCCAACGTCCTGACTTTC.

This chain connects TRBV4-1 to TRBJ2-3; 10 bases map to TRBD2. J lost 6 bases, V lost 2 bases, and 14 bases had no gene match. This CDR3 has 18 residues. CDR1 and CDR2 (germline): MGHRA, YSYEKL. The CDR3 DNA sequence: TGCGCCAGCAGCCAATCTAATATACTAGCGGGATTATTGGATACGCAGTATTTT. Translation: CASSQSNILAGLLDTQYF.

This clonotype was counted many times. This chain links TRBV2 with TRBJ1-5, with 8 bases lining up with TRBD1. The CDR3 loop spans 14 amino acids. The ends lost 6 bases at V and 6 bases at J; junction bases unmatched: 7. In germline, CDR1 is SNHLY, CDR2 FYNNEI. The CDR3 is CASRVDRGRQPQHF. The DNA of the CDR3 is TGTGCCAGCAGGGTCGACAGGGGCCGTCAGCCCCAGCATTTT.

This clonotype was seen ten or more times. This sequence joins TRBV28 and TRBJ1-4; D call uncertain. The CDR3 is 16 amino acids. V was pared by 4 bases and J by 8 bases, with 20 bases between. Germline CDR1 MDHEN, CDR2 SYDVKM. CDR3 residues: CASSSAWVFGKEKLFF. The CDR3 bases are TGTGCCAGCAGTTCAGCTTGGGTTTTCGGAAAGGAAAAACTGTTTTTT.

The sample holds many counts of this clonotype. V usage is TRBV11-2 and J usage is TRBJ2-2, with a weak D call TRBD1 (5 bases). The CDR3 runs 17 residues. Trimming pared 1 base from V and 6 bases from J, leaving 18 bases between. Germline V CDR1 and CDR2: SGHAT, FQNNGV. The CDR3, as DNA: TGTGCCAGCAGCTTAGTTTTTAACGCAGGGAAGGCCGGGGAGCTGTTTTTT. The encoded protein is CASSLVFNAGKAGELFF.

This clonotype was seen at least ten times. The chain combines TRBV11-1 with TRBJ1-1; 9 nucleotides agree with TRBD1. V lost 4 bases and J lost 4; bases outside the gene matches: 10. There are 16 residues in the CDR3. Germline CDR1 reads SGHAT; CDR2 reads FQDESV (reference sequence). The CDR3 sequence: CASSSYGTGFGTEAFF. CDR3 nucleotide sequence: TGTGCCAGCAGCTCCTACGGGACAGGGTTTGGCACTGAAGCTTTCTTT.

This clonotype has at least ten counts. The chain recombines TRBV4-1 with TRBJ1-4; possibly TRBD1 for D (5 bases). This CDR3 is built from 13 residues. V lost 5 bases, J lost 6 bases, and 10 bases lay in between. Germline lookup yields CDR1 MGHRA and CDR2 YSYEKL. The CDR3 DNA follows: TGCGCCAGCAGCAAGACAGAAGATGAAAAACTGTTTTTT. Its translation: CASSKTEDEKLFF.

In this sample, this clonotype turned up many times. The rearrangement joins TRBV3-1 to TRBJ2-3; no clear D gene. The germline V gene encodes CDR1 LGHDT and CDR2 YNNKEL (reference sequence). This CDR3 is 13 amino acids long. The V end was cut by 6 bases, the J end by 5 bases, with 12 bases between. CDR3: CASRPPTQDTQYF. The DNA of the CDR3 is TGTGCCAGCAGACCCCCGACACAAGATACGCAGTATTTT.

This clonotype was seen many times. CDR3 sequence reads: CASSEGLADEQYF. CDR3 DNA: TGTGCCAGCAGCGAGGGACTAGCAGACGAGCAGTACTTC. This chain uses TRBV9 with TRBJ2-7; 9 bases agree with TRBD2. There are 13 residues in the CDR3. CDR1 is SGDLS and CDR2 is YYNGEE in the germline V gene. The ends lost 3 bases at V and 5 bases at J; junction bases unmatched: 3.

This clonotype showed up many times. V usage is TRBV28 and J usage is TRBJ2-2, with no clear D. CDR1 is MDHEN, CDR2 SYDVKM, per germline. The CDR3 consists of 15 residues. V dropped 10 bases and J dropped 3 bases, with 18 bases sitting between them. The CDR3 sequence: CATKKDGTDTGELFF. The CDR3 DNA follows: TGTGCCACTAAGAAGGACGGTACCGACACCGGGGAGCTGTTTTTT.

This clonotype was detected ten times or more. J is TRBJ2-5 and V is TRBV25-1; TRBD1 or TRBD2 may be the D gene (5 bases each). The CDR3 sequence is 15 residues long. Trimming took off 3 bases at V and 1 base at J, with 12 bases between the two ends. The germline V gene encodes CDR1 MGHDK and CDR2 SYGVNS. The CDR3 is CASSEDWGPQETQYF. As DNA, the CDR3 is TGTGCCAGCAGTGAGGACTGGGGACCCCAAGAGACCCAGTACTTC.

This clonotype was picked up a small number of times. Germline and junction disagree at one end, which may indicate a read error. J is TRBJ2-7 and V is TRBV7-9; 7 nucleotides agree with TRBD2. Germline V gives CDR1 SEHNR, CDR2 FQNEAQ (reference sequence). This CDR3 has 15 residues. The chain's CDR3 is CAGSRGLAVSYEQYF. As DNA, the CDR3 is TGTGCCGGCAGCCGAGGGCTAGCGGTGTCCTACGAGCAGTACTTC.

This clonotype was detected ten times or more. V and J are TRBV3-1 and TRBJ2-7; possibly TRBD2 for D (5 bases). CDR1 and CDR2 (germline): LGHDT, YNNKEL (reference sequence). CDR3 length: 14 residues. The V and J ends lost 2 bases and 1 base respectively, with 9 bases between them. The CDR3 region is CASSQTDWSYEQYF. CDR3 coding DNA: TGTGCCAGCAGCCAAACGGACTGGTCCTACGAGCAGTACTTC.

With regard to this clonotype: Given a much more abundant clone one base away, this may be a read error. This sequence joins TRBV11-1 and TRBJ2-1; 7 bases line up with TRBD2. CDR1 and CDR2 (germline): SGHAT, FQDESV (reference sequence). Unmatched junction bases numbered 14, after V lost 3 bases and J lost 9 bases. The CDR3 runs 16 residues. The CDR3 sequence: CASSFLTAGTLSEQFF. The CDR3 nucleotides are TGTGCCAGCAGCTTCCTAACAGCGGGAACGCTCAGTGAGCAGTTCTTC.

Many counts were recorded for this clonotype. This chain joins TRBV12-3 or TRBV12-4 and TRBJ1-4; D gene ambiguous. This CDR3 has 14 amino acids. The V gene lost 7 bases and the J gene lost 6 bases, with 15 bases spanning the gap. The CDR3 DNA follows: TGTGCCAGCACCGTAACATCCCCATATGAAAAACTGTTTTTT. Translated: CASTVTSPYEKLFF.

Many counts were recorded for this clonotype. The chain is built from TRBV3-1 and TRBJ2-2; 7 positions agree with TRBD2. CDR3 size: 16 residues. V trimming: 4 bases; J trimming: 5 bases; junction bases outside the gene matches: 10. Germline CDR1 and CDR2: LGHDT and YNNKEL (reference sequence). CDR3 residues: CASSPIISGTTGELFF. CDR3 sequence (DNA): TGTGCCAGCAGCCCCATCATAAGCGGGACTACCGGGGAGCTGTTTTTT. Based on the CDR3 plus reference TRBV3-1 and TRBJ2-2, the full variable domain is DTAVSQTPKYLVTQMGNDKSIKCEQNLGHDTMYWYKQDSKKFLKIMFSYNNKELIINETVPNRFSPKSPDKAHLNLHINSLELGDSAVYFCASSPIISGTTGELFFGEGSRLTVL.

On this clonotype itself: Sequence at one end of the junction differs from germline and may be a read error. The chain joins TRBV7-9 to TRBJ1-2; possibly TRBD1 for D (5 bases). Germline V gene data show CDR1 as SEHNR and CDR2 as FQNEAQ (reference sequence). The CDR3 is 15 residues long. The CDR3 is CASSLATAGDYGYTF. Here the CDR3 DNA reads TGTGCCAGCAGCTTAGCTACGGCCGGGGACTACGGCTACACCTTC.

The J gene is TRBJ2-7, the V gene TRBV20-1; 8 positions match TRBD1. The V segment lost 0 bases and the J segment 5 bases; nucleotides outside the gene matches: 6. The CDR3 is made up of 14 amino acids. The germline gives CDR1 DFQATT, CDR2 SNEGSKA (reference sequence). The CDR3 loop is CSARDVRGQDEQYF. The CDR3 region has the DNA TGCAGTGCTAGAGATGTCAGGGGGCAGGACGAGCAGTACTTC.

The genes are TRBV28 and TRBJ2-1; 13 positions agree with TRBD2. This CDR3 spans 17 amino acids. CDR1 MDHEN and CDR2 SYDVKM come from the germline V gene. V lost 6 bases to trimming and J lost 3 bases; unmatched junction nucleotides: 8. This CDR3 is CASSPLGTSGNYNEQFF. In DNA, the CDR3 is TGTGCCAGCAGCCCCCTCGGGACTAGCGGGAACTACAATGAGCAGTTCTTC.

The table lists this clonotype with many counts. This rearrangement joins TRBV18 to TRBJ2-5; 7 nucleotides align to TRBD1. Germline V CDR1 and CDR2: KGHSH, LQKENI. This CDR3 contains 14 residues. With 8 bases clipped from V and 2 bases from J, the junction kept 8 bases outside the gene matches. CDR3 sequence: CASSPRQGQETQYF. The CDR3 region has the DNA TGTGCCAGCAGCCCAAGACAGGGACAAGAGACCCAGTACTTC.

This chain uses TRBV7-2 with TRBJ2-1; D possibly corresponds to TRBD2 (6 bases). Trimming left V 4 bases short and J 12 bases short, with 13 bases between. Germline assignment: CDR1 SGHTA and CDR2 FQGNSA. The CDR3 has 12 residues. In nucleotides, the CDR3 is TGTGCCAGCAGCTACCGAGGGGAGGCGCAGTTCTTC. Amino acid sequence: CASSYRGEAQFF.

This clonotype came up once. Being one base from a much bigger clone, this may be a read error. The V gene is TRBV12-5, the J gene TRBJ2-1; D may match TRBD1 or TRBD2 (5 bases each). This CDR3 has 12 amino acids. Trimming removed 3 bases from V and 10 bases from J, with 10 bases in between. Per germline, CDR1 LGHNT and CDR2 FRNRAP. The CDR3, as DNA: TGTGCTAGTGGTTTCCGGGGCCACGAGCAGTTCTTC. Its protein is CASGFRGHEQFF.

There are many counts of this clonotype. The J gene is TRBJ2-4, the V gene TRBV20-1, with TRBD2 matching 8 bases. The germline CDR1 and CDR2 sequences are DFQATT and SNEGSKA (reference sequence). The CDR3 is made up of 16 amino acids. Germline trimming cut 0 bases from V and 3 bases from J; bases unmatched to any gene: 7. CDR3 loop: CSARDITSGFKNIQYF. As DNA, the CDR3 is TGCAGTGCTAGAGATATAACTAGCGGCTTCAAAAACATTCAGTACTTC.

This clonotype was observed many times. The chain recombines TRBV2 with TRBJ2-1, with 11 bases aligning to TRBD1. The CDR3 has 15 residues. Losses at the gene ends were 7 bases for V and 3 bases for J; bases not matched to a gene: 5. Germline CDR1 is SNHLY and CDR2 is FYNNEI. The DNA for the CDR3 is TGTGCCAGCAACGGACAGGGGGCTGTCTACAATGAGCAGTTCTTC. It yields the protein CASNGQGAVYNEQFF.

This clonotype has at least ten counts. V is TRBV12-3 or TRBV12-4 and J is TRBJ1-5; the D is unclear. This CDR3 region has 15 residues. V lost 4 bases to trimming and J lost 6 bases, with 16 bases between them. CDR3 amino acids: CASSSGWDRPQPQHF. CDR3 in DNA: TGTGCCAGCAGTTCCGGATGGGATCGGCCTCAGCCCCAGCATTTT.

This clonotype appeared a few times. The chain combines TRBV9 with TRBJ2-3, with D hard to call. The CDR3 consists of 15 residues. Germline CDR1 reads SGDLS; CDR2 reads YYNGEE. With 0 bases removed from V and 7 bases from J, the gap between germline ends came to 15 bases. This CDR3 is CASSVGDLWGNTQYF. For the CDR3, the DNA is TGTGCCAGCAGCGTAGGAGACCTCTGGGGAAATACGCAGTATTTT.

The V and J genes are TRBV5-4 and TRBJ1-6; D is unclear. The CDR3 is made up of 14 amino acids. The V end lost 2 bases, the J end lost 8 bases, and 11 bases lay between the germline ends. Germline V CDR1 and CDR2: SGHNT, YYREEE (reference sequence). The CDR3 DNA follows: TGTGCCAGCAGCTTAAGAGGACCGGATTCACCCCTCCACTTT. Residues: CASSLRGPDSPLHF.

The CDR3 protein is CASSQAGLSGNTIYF. DNA of the CDR3: TGTGCCAGCAGCCAAGCCGGTCTCTCTGGAAACACCATATATTTT. The rearrangement uses TRBV14 and TRBJ1-3, with D hard to call. The CDR3 covers 15 residues. The germline V and J ends were trimmed by 1 base and 0 bases, with 7 bases remaining between them. CDR1 is SGHDN, CDR2 FVKESK, per germline.

This clonotype turned up a few times. The chain has TRBV14 and TRBJ2-1; TRBD2 agrees at 14 bases. This CDR3 has 16 residues. V shed 4 bases and J 9 bases; nucleotides not matched to a gene: 8. Germline CDR1 reads SGHDN; CDR2 reads FVKESK. The CDR3 bases are TGTGCCAGCAGCCCTCCGGGACTAGCGGGAGCCCGTGAGCAGTTCTTC. Translating gives CASSPPGLAGAREQFF. Complete variable domain (other parts from reference TRBV14 and TRBJ2-1): EAGVTQFPSHSVIEKGQTVTLRCDPISGHDNLYWYRRVMGKEIKFLLHFVKESKQDESGMPNNRFLAERTGGTYSTLKVQPAELEDSGVYFCASSPPGLAGAREQFFGPGTRLTVL.